These 21 T cell receptor beta chains originate from one sample sequenced in a study of long-term antiretroviral therapy in people with HIV. Runs used v3.0 of the immunoSEQ assay and were done at survey level. Clones were sequenced by immunoSEQ multiplex PCR, and TCRdb holds only the in-frame ones, with some missing. This table holds tens of thousands of clones, around 80% found once. Specimen: unsorted PBMCs, collected 1.2 years after starting antiretroviral therapy. These receptors were taken from a woman between 40 and 55 years old with HIV.

CDR3 in amino acids: CSVYELGGKQYF. In DNA form, the CDR3 reads TGCAGCGTTTACGAGTTGGGCGGTAAGCAGTACTTC. This chain uses TRBV29-1 with TRBJ2-7; no firm D call. Germline V gene data show CDR1 as SQVTM and CDR2 as ANQGSEA. With 5 bases removed from V and 8 bases from J, the gap between germline ends came to 16 bases. The CDR3 runs to 12 residues.

In its sample, this clone was seen once. The V call is TRBV4-3, the J call TRBJ1-1, with no clear D. Germline V gene data show CDR1 as LGHNA and CDR2 as YSLEER. Trimming pared 8 bases from V and 4 bases from J, leaving 11 bases between. The CDR3 spans 12 residues. CDR3: CASSDGSTEAFF. Written as DNA, the CDR3 is TGCGCCAGCTCCGACGGGAGCACTGAAGCTTTCTTT.

This clone was observed a few times. This chain uses TRBV27 with TRBJ1-1; D remains ambiguous. CDR3 length equals 13 residues. V was trimmed by 5 bases and J by 0 bases, leaving 7 bases between them. Germline V gene data show CDR1 as MNHEY and CDR2 as SMNVEV (reference sequence). The CDR3 reads CASSGRVNTEAFF. The CDR3 DNA follows: TGTGCCAGCAGTGGACGGGTGAACACTGAAGCTTTCTTT.

The chain employs TRBV18 and TRBJ2-7; D is undetermined. Germline values: CDR1 KGHSH, CDR2 LQKENI. Trimming shortened V by 3 bases and J by 1 base, and 7 bases separated the two germline ends. CDR3 size: 13 residues. The CDR3 spells CASSPDGSYEQYF. The CDR3, as DNA: TGTGCCAGCTCACCGGACGGGTCCTACGAGCAGTACTTC. Combining the CDR3 with reference TRBV18 and TRBJ2-7 gives the whole variable domain NAGVMQNPRHLVRRRGQEARLRCSPMKGHSHVYWYRQLPEEGLKFMVYLQKENIIDESGMPKERFSAEFPKEGPSILRIQQVVRGDSAAYFCASSPDGSYEQYFGPGTRLTVT.

The V and J genes are TRBV6-5 and TRBJ1-2, with D maybe TRBD1 (6 bases). CDR3 length equals 15 residues. Germline V gives CDR1 MNHEY, CDR2 SVGAGI. V was trimmed by 6 bases and J by 2 bases, leaving 16 bases between them. The CDR3 region is CASRSAGAPNYGYTF. DNA of the CDR3: TGTGCCAGCAGGTCAGCAGGGGCTCCAAACTATGGCTACACCTTC.

The gene calls are TRBV28 and TRBJ2-5, with no clear D. Per germline, CDR1 MDHEN and CDR2 SYDVKM. Trimming pared 2 bases from V and 4 bases from J, leaving 14 bases between. The CDR3 is 15 amino acids. The CDR3: CASSLPTGLGETQYF. The CDR3 DNA sequence: TGTGCCAGCAGTTTACCCACCGGCTTGGGAGAGACCCAGTACTTC.

The genes are TRBV28 and TRBJ1-5; D is unclear. Trimming pared 5 bases from V and 4 bases from J, leaving 3 bases between. The CDR3 spans 11 residues. CDR1 is MDHEN and CDR2 is SYDVKM in the germline V gene. The CDR3 DNA is TGTGCCAGCAGTGGAAATCAGCCCCAGCATTTT. Amino acid sequence: CASSGNQPQHF.

The chain is built from TRBV14 and TRBJ2-1; no clear D. V was cut by 1 base and J by 10 bases, with 20 bases left in between. The CDR3 has 16 amino acids. Germline V lookup: CDR1 SGHDN, CDR2 FVKESK. The CDR3 reads CASSQVGRIAFYEQFF. CDR3 sequence (DNA): TGTGCCAGCAGCCAAGTCGGCAGGATTGCGTTCTACGAGCAGTTCTTC.

J is TRBJ1-4 and V is TRBV5-1, with 8 bases matching TRBD1. Losses at the gene ends were 8 bases for V and 7 bases for J; bases not matched to a gene: 10. CDR3 length equals 14 residues. Germline V gene sequence: CDR1 SGHRS, CDR2 YFSETQ. In DNA, the CDR3 is TGCGCCAGTTCCGAAGGCAGGGGGCCTGAAAAACTGTTTTTT. Translation: CASSEGRGPEKLFF.

The genes are TRBV5-1 and TRBJ1-4; D is unclear. The CDR3 is 14 amino acids. The V end was cut by 1 base, the J end by 0 bases, with 4 bases between. CDR1 and CDR2 from the germline V gene are SGHRS and YFSETQ. This chain's CDR3 is CASSLTATNEKLFF. The CDR3 bases are TGCGCCAGCAGCTTGACAGCAACTAATGAAAAACTGTTTTTT.

J is TRBJ2-1 and V is TRBV7-8; 9 nucleotides align to TRBD2. The length of the CDR3 is 15 residues. Trimming removed 2 bases from V and 8 bases from J; junction bases left unmatched: 7. Germline V gene data show CDR1 as SGHVS and CDR2 as FQNEAQ. CDR3 region: CASSLSSGSFHEQFF. CDR3 DNA sequence: TGTGCCAGCAGCTTAAGTAGCGGGAGTTTCCATGAGCAGTTCTTC.

The chain carries TRBV5-1 and TRBJ1-1; no reliable D call. The length of the CDR3 is 15 residues. The V end was cut by 4 bases, the J end by 1 base, with 14 bases between. Germline values: CDR1 SGHRS, CDR2 YFSETQ. As DNA, the CDR3 is TGCGCCAGCAGCCCACCGGCGGGAACGAACACTGAAGCTTTCTTT. Its protein is CASSPPAGTNTEAFF.

The chain carries TRBV11-1 and TRBJ2-7, with D perhaps TRBD2 (6 bases). The V end lost 0 bases, the J end lost 3 bases, and 12 bases lay between the germline ends. CDR3 length: 15 amino acids. Looked up from germline, CDR1 is SGHAT and CDR2 is FQDESV (reference sequence). In DNA, the CDR3 is TGTGCCAGCAGCTTAGCGGACAAGGGAGGCTACGAGCAGTACTTC. It is translated as CASSLADKGGYEQYF.

This clone was detected once. This chain joins TRBV18 and TRBJ2-2, with 10 bases identical to TRBD1. This CDR3 has 19 amino acids. Trimming at V came to 6 bases and at J to 5 bases, leaving 18 bases not matched to a gene. The germline V gene has CDR1 KGHSH and CDR2 LQKENI. The DNA of the CDR3 is TGTGCCAGCTCTTTCCGGGACAGGGGAGTTGAGCCTCAAACCGGGGAGCTGTTTTTT. It specifies CASSFRDRGVEPQTGELFF.

The rearrangement links TRBV21-1 to TRBJ2-7; TRBD2 was called by the table and not checked on the DNA. TRBV21-1 constitutes a pseudogene. The CDR3 is 18 residues long. The CDR3 nucleotides read TGTGCCAGCAGCCCCGGGACTAGCGGCCCCCTTATCTCCTACGAGCAGTACTTC. This translates into CASSPGTSGPLISYEQYF.

The V call is TRBV29-1, the J call TRBJ1-1; D is possibly TRBD1 (5 bases). V lost 7 bases, J lost 8 bases, and 17 bases lay in between. Germline V lookup: CDR1 SQVTM, CDR2 ANQGSEA. The CDR3 is 12 amino acids. The CDR3: CSDLRRGGEAFF. CDR3 coding DNA: TGCAGCGATCTTCGAAGGGGTGGGGAAGCTTTCTTT.

This rearrangement joins TRBV5-1 to TRBJ2-1, with 13 bases lining up with TRBD2. CDR1 and CDR2 (germline): SGHRS, YFSETQ. This CDR3 comprises 17 residues. V lost 0 bases and J lost 5; bases outside the gene matches: 5. CDR3 bases: TGCGCCAGCAGCTTGGGGGGGACTAGCGGGACGGACAATGAGCAGTTCTTC. Encoded protein: CASSLGGTSGTDNEQFF. Drawing the rest from reference TRBV5-1 and TRBJ2-1, the complete variable domain is KAGVTQTPRYLIKTRGQQVTLSCSPISGHRSVSWYQQTPGQGLQFLFEYFSETQRNKGNFPGRFSGRQFSNSRSEMNVSTLELGDSALYLCASSLGGTSGTDNEQFFGPGTRLTVL.

V gene TRBV7-9 combines with J gene TRBJ2-4, with 12 bases that match TRBD1. The ends lost 6 bases at V and 1 base at J; junction bases unmatched: 13. The CDR3 spans 19 residues. CDR1 and CDR2 (germline): SEHNR, FQNEAQ (reference sequence). Here the CDR3 reads CASSQVPGQGAHAKNIQYF. CDR3 DNA: TGTGCCAGCAGTCAAGTCCCGGGACAGGGGGCGCACGCCAAAAACATTCAGTACTTC.

The V gene is TRBV18, the J gene TRBJ2-3, with D perhaps matching TRBD1 (5 bases). The CDR3 is made up of 14 amino acids. Trimming took 3 bases from V and 2 from J, leaving 9 bases between them. Germline V gene data show CDR1 as KGHSH and CDR2 as LQKENI. This chain's CDR3 is CASSPDRVTDTQYF. DNA for the CDR3: TGTGCCAGCTCACCCGACAGAGTCACAGATACGCAGTATTTT.

The CDR3 bases are TGTGCCAGCAGCCCGCGTAATAGCGGGATGTATGGGCAGTACTTC. Its translation is CASSPRNSGMYGQYF. The chain links TRBV13 to TRBJ2-7, with TRBD2 identical over 8 bases. With 5 bases clipped from V and 9 bases from J, the junction kept 15 bases outside the gene matches. Germline CDR1 PRHDT, CDR2 FYEKMQ (reference sequence). The CDR3 sequence is 15 residues long.

This chain connects TRBV2 to TRBJ2-7; the D gene could be TRBD1 or TRBD2 (5 bases each). The CDR3 totals 16 residues. Between the trimmed V and J ends, which lost 6 bases and 1 base, there was a span of 19 bases. Germline CDR1 reads SNHLY; CDR2 reads FYNNEI. The CDR3 reads CASSEERVWGSYEQYF. DNA for the CDR3: TGTGCCAGCAGCGAGGAGAGAGTATGGGGGTCCTACGAGCAGTACTTC. Full variable domain (missing parts from reference TRBV2 and TRBJ2-7): EPEVTQTPSHQVTQMGQEVILRCVPISNHLYFYWYRQILGQKVEFLVSFYNNEISEKSEIFDDQFSVERPDGSNFTLKIRSTKLEDSAMYFCASSEERVWGSYEQYFGPGTRLTVT.